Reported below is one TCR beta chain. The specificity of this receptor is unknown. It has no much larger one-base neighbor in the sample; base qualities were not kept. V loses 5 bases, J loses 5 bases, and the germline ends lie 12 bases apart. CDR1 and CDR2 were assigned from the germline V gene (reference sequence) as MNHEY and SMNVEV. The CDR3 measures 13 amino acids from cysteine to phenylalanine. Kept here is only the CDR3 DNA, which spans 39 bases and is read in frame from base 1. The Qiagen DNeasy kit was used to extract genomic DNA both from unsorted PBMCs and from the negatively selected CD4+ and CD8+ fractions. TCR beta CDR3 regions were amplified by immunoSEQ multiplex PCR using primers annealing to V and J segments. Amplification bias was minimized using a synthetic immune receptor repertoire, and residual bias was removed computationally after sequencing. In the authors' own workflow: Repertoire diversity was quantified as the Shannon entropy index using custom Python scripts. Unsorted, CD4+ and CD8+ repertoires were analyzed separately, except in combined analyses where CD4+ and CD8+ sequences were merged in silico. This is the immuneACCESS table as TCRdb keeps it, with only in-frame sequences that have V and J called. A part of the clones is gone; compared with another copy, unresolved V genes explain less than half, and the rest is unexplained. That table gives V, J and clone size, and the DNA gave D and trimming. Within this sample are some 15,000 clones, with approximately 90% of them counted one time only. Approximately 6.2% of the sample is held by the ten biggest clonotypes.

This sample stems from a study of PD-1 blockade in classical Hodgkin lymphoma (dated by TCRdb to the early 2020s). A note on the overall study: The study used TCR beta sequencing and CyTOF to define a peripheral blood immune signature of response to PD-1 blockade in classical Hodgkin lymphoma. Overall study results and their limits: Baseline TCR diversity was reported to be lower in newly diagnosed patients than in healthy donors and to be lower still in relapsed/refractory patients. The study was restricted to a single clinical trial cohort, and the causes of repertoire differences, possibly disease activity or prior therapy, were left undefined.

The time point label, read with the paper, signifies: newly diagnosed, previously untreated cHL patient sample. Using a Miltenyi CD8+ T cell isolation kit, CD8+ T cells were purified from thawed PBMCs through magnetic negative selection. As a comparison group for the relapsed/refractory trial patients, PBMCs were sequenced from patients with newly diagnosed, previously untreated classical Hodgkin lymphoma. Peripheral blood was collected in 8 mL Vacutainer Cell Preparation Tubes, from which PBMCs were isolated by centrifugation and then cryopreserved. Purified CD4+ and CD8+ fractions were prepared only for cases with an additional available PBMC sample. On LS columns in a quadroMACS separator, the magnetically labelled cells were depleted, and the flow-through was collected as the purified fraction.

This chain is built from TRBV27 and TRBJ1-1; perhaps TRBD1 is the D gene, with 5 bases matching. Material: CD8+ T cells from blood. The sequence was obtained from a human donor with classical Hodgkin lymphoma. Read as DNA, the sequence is TGTGCCAGCAGTCCCCGGGGGGGAACTGAAGCTTTCTTT. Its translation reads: CASSPRGGTEAFF.